This T cell receptor (beta chain) was captured by sequencing in a study of technical replicates of blood from a handful of donors. TCRdb's copy holds only in-frame clones and misses some; the assay was immunoSEQ multiplex PCR. The repertoire includes about 70,000 clones, around 95% of them detected once, and 0.2% to 0.3% sits in the top ten. This clonotype was obtained from a human donor in good health. Material for sequencing was T cells isolated from PBMCs.

This CDR3 reads CASSFLGRRGSSYEQYF. The CDR3, as DNA: TGTGCCAGCAGCTTCCTGGGTCGGCGGGGATCCTCCTACGAGCAGTACTTC. This rearrangement joins TRBV7-9 to TRBJ2-7, with a possible D match to TRBD2 (6 bases). Trimming removed 3 bases at V and 0 bases at J, with 18 bases between. The germline CDR1 and CDR2 sequences are SEHNR and FQNEAQ (reference sequence). The length of the CDR3 is 17 residues.